The clone carrying this T cell receptor (beta chain) was seen many times. What it binds is unknown. Trimming left V 3 bases short and J 12 bases short, with 23 bases between. The CDR3 spans 16 residues. CDR1 KGHDR and CDR2 SFDVKD come from the germline V gene. The data belong to a study of response to subunit inactivated influenza vaccine. Findings of the study overall: It was suggested by the authors that few new T cells are recruited by each seasonal influenza vaccination.

A single record per CDR3 protein comes from TCRdb applying MiXCR to the RT-PCR reads. The sample contains roughly 460,000 distinct CDR3 sequences, approximately 11% of which appear only once. The chain carries TRBV24-1 and TRBJ2-1; D may be TRBD2 (6 bases). The sample consisted of PBMCs from blood, taken roughly 6 weeks after vaccination. The TCR comes from a man between 50 and 59 years old who received an inactivated influenza vaccine. CDR3 DNA sequence: TGTGCCACCAGTGATCCCTCGACTAGATTCCATTCCCTGCAGTTCTTC. Amino acid sequence: CATSDPSTRFHSLQFF.